This T cell receptor beta chain was sequenced for a study of blood T cell repertoires in COVID-19. Study information: There were acute and convalescent COVID-19 samples, and they came from the United States, Italy and Spain. Sources were T cells, B-cell-depleted T cells, or PBMCs; the material itself was cDNA or gDNA.

J lost 2 bases, V lost 5 bases, and 9 bases had no gene match. Germline loops: CDR1 SEHNR, CDR2 FQNEAQ (reference sequence). The CDR3 length is 17 residues. How the authors handled the data: By means of reference gene primer amplification, nucleated cell counts were estimated. This table comes from immunoSEQ multiplex PCR, and its TCRdb copy is limited to in-frame clones, with some not included. That table furnishes V, J and clone size, whereas the DNA furnished D and trimming. This sample has 70,000 to 95,000 clones, with 75% to 95% found just once. Sequenced sample: peripheral blood. J is TRBJ2-1 and V is TRBV7-9; 10 positions match TRBD2. The clonotype comes from a woman in her forties or fifties in a cohort sampled during active COVID-19. This chain's CDR3 is CASSPSAGGSPYNEQFF. In DNA form, the CDR3 reads TGTGCCAGCAGCCCATCAGCGGGGGGGTCCCCCTACAATGAGCAGTTCTTC.